The 19 T cell receptor beta chains listed next were all sequenced from one sample in a study of blood T cell repertoires in COVID-19. Data came from immunoSEQ multiplex PCR; TCRdb stores just in-frame clones and leaves some out. The sample records about 290,000 clones, about nine tenths being singletons. Sequencing was done on a sample of PBMCs or T cells enriched from blood (not recorded which). The origin of the receptors is a woman in her 40s who had recovered from COVID-19.

The CDR3: CASTPSRWDTEAFF. The CDR3 DNA reads TGCGCCAGCACCCCTTCTAGGTGGGACACTGAAGCTTTCTTT. V and J are TRBV5-1 and TRBJ1-1; no clear D gene. CDR3 length equals 14 residues. Germline lookup yields CDR1 SGHRS and CDR2 YFSETQ. Trimming removed 6 bases from V and 3 bases from J, with 15 bases in between.

This chain connects TRBV6-4 to TRBJ1-5; D is undetermined. Germline CDR1 reads MRHNA; CDR2 reads SNTAGT. Trimming cost V 4 bases and J 4 bases, with 8 bases left between them. The CDR3 is made up of 13 amino acids. DNA of the CDR3: TGTGCCAGCAGTGTCGACTGGAATCAGCCCCAGCATTTT. Amino acids: CASSVDWNQPQHF.

The chain carries TRBV12-3 or TRBV12-4 and TRBJ1-1; 7 positions agree with TRBD1. V dropped 6 bases and J dropped 8; count of bases not matched to a gene: 9. The CDR3 is 13 residues long. CDR3 sequence: CASSRGTDPEAFF. DNA for the CDR3: TGTGCCAGCAGCCGTGGGACAGACCCCGAAGCTTTCTTT.

In this sample, this clone turned up once. The rearrangement uses TRBV12-5 and TRBJ1-3, with D unclear. Germline CDR1 LGHNT, CDR2 FRNRAP. The CDR3 is 13 residues long. V shed 6 bases and J shed 1 base, with 7 bases lying between them. The CDR3 region has the DNA TGTGCTAGTGGACGCTATTCTGGAAACACCATATATTTT. As protein: CASGRYSGNTIYF.

The CDR3: CASSPGHYNNSPLHF. The CDR3 region has the DNA TGTGCCAGCAGCCCGGGACACTACAATAATTCACCCCTCCACTTT. The rearrangement joins TRBV3-1 (or the pseudogene TRBV3-2) to TRBJ1-6; D might be TRBD1 (6 bases). Trimming stripped 4 bases from V and 5 bases from J, with 12 bases between. The CDR3 totals 15 residues. CDR1 and CDR2 (germline): LGHDT, YNNKEL (reference sequence).

This clone was found a few times. In DNA form, the CDR3 reads TGTGCCAGTAGACCCGGGGGGGGTAGCAATCAGCCCCAGCATTTT. Translating it yields CASRPGGGSNQPQHF. The chain is built from TRBV19 and TRBJ1-5; D possibly corresponds to TRBD1 (5 bases). From germline, CDR1 is LNHDA and CDR2 SQIVND (reference sequence). This CDR3 has 15 residues. V was shortened by 6 bases and J by 0 bases, with 12 bases between the two germline ends.

The chain uses TRBV6-1 and TRBJ2-7, with TRBD2 identical over 12 bases. Losses at the gene ends were 4 bases for V and 3 bases for J; bases not matched to a gene: 7. Germline V gives CDR1 MNHNS, CDR2 SASEGT. The CDR3 contains 16 residues. The DNA for the CDR3 is TGTGCCAGCAGTGGGACTAGCGGGACGCCTAGCTACGAGCAGTACTTC. This translates into CASSGTSGTPSYEQYF.

The V and J genes are TRBV30 and TRBJ2-1; possibly TRBD2 for D (5 bases). V lost 2 bases and J 4 bases, leaving 15 bases between the germline ends. The CDR3 runs 15 residues. CDR1 and CDR2 from the germline V gene are GTSNPN and SVGIG (reference sequence). CDR3: CAWSHGSGSYNEQFF. The CDR3 DNA reads TGTGCCTGGAGTCATGGGAGCGGTTCTTACAATGAGCAGTTCTTC. The variable domain in full, with the rest retrieved from reference TRBV30 and TRBJ2-1, is SQTIHQWPATLVQPVGSPLSLECTVEGTSNPNLYWYRQAAGRGLQLLFYSVGIGQISSEVPQNLSASRPQDRQFILSSKKLLLSDSGFYLCAWSHGSGSYNEQFFGPGTRLTVL.

The rearrangement joins TRBV7-2 to TRBJ2-7, with 11 bases aligning to TRBD2. The germline gives CDR1 SGHTA, CDR2 FQGNSA. CDR3 length: 18 amino acids. Germline trimming cut 2 bases from V and 6 bases from J; bases unmatched to any gene: 15. The CDR3 sequence: CASSLTIHTSGSSAEQYF. CDR3 in DNA: TGTGCCAGCAGCTTAACCATCCACACTAGCGGGAGTTCCGCCGAGCAGTACTTC.

This chain connects TRBV6-5 to TRBJ1-5; 9 bases align to TRBD1. The CDR3 has 16 residues. Trimming took 2 bases from V and 7 from J; bases not matched to a gene: 9. Germline V gene data show CDR1 as MNHEY and CDR2 as SVGAGI. The CDR3 reads CASSYPPGQGGQPQHF. The CDR3 DNA reads TGTGCCAGCAGTTACCCACCGGGACAGGGAGGCCAGCCCCAGCATTTT.

The V call is TRBV7-2, the J call TRBJ1-2; D uncertain. The ends were cut back, 6 bases at V and 8 bases at J, with 13 bases in the middle. The CDR3 sequence is 12 residues long. CDR1 is SGHTA and CDR2 is FQGNSA in the germline V gene. The DNA for the CDR3 is TGTGCCAGCAGTCTTGACCGGAGGGGCTACACCTTC. It is translated as CASSLDRRGYTF.

The gene calls are TRBV5-1 and TRBJ2-3, with TRBD2 matching 9 bases. The germline V gene encodes CDR1 SGHRS and CDR2 YFSETQ. The CDR3 runs 16 residues. J gave up 1 base and V 0 bases, and 3 bases lay outside the gene matches. The CDR3 DNA reads as TGCGCCAGCAGCTTGGGGTCTAGCGGGGGCACAGATACGCAGTATTTT. Protein product: CASSLGSSGGTDTQYF.

CDR3 loop: CAVSPSGGGNTIYF. CDR3 DNA sequence: TGTGCCGTTTCGCCGTCCGGGGGTGGAAACACCATATATTTT. The V gene is TRBV6-6, the J gene TRBJ1-3; perhaps TRBD1 as D (5 bases). The germline CDR1 and CDR2 sequences are MNHNY and SVGAGI (reference sequence). The CDR3 runs to 14 residues. V gave up 11 bases and J gave up 3 bases, with 17 bases separating them.

The chain has TRBV10-3 and TRBJ1-6; TRBD1 matches 9 bases. The germline V gene encodes CDR1 ENHRY and CDR2 SYGVKD. With V trimmed by 8 bases and J by 11 bases, 7 bases remained unmatched. The CDR3 loop spans 13 amino acids. The CDR3 loop is CAIGTGFGAPLHF. The CDR3 coding sequence is TGTGCCATCGGGACAGGGTTTGGGGCACCCCTCCACTTT.

This rearrangement joins TRBV5-1 to TRBJ1-4; unclear D gene. V lost 3 bases and J 0 bases, leaving 9 bases between the germline ends. Germline-derived CDR1 and CDR2 are SGHRS and YFSETQ. This CDR3 has 15 residues. The CDR3 loop reads CASSSDFPTNEKLFF. CDR3 sequence (DNA): TGCGCCAGCAGCTCGGACTTTCCAACTAATGAAAAACTGTTTTTT.

The chain recombines TRBV6-5 with TRBJ1-2; 11 nucleotides match TRBD1. The CDR3 contains 15 residues. The germline gives CDR1 MNHEY, CDR2 SVGAGI. V dropped 2 bases and J dropped 8; count of bases not matched to a gene: 7. CDR3 sequence: CASSYVDRGHRGYTF. The CDR3 DNA sequence: TGTGCCAGCAGTTACGTGGACAGGGGGCATCGGGGCTACACCTTC.

The rearrangement joins TRBV15 to TRBJ2-7, with a weak D call TRBD1 (6 bases). Trimming removed 6 bases from V and 4 bases from J, with 16 bases in between. There are 14 residues in the CDR3. Germline values: CDR1 LNHNV, CDR2 YYDKDF (reference sequence). The chain's CDR3 is CATSRQEESYEQYF. For the CDR3, the DNA is TGTGCCACCAGTCGACAGGAGGAAAGTTACGAGCAGTACTTC.

The V call is TRBV2, the J call TRBJ2-1; 11 nucleotides agree with TRBD2. Unmatched junction bases numbered 0, after V lost 6 bases and J lost 2 bases. Germline CDR1 SNHLY, CDR2 FYNNEI. This CDR3 has 14 amino acids. This chain's CDR3 is CASRTSGTYNEQFF. The CDR3 DNA is TGTGCCAGCAGGACTAGCGGGACCTACAATGAGCAGTTCTTC.

The chain links TRBV20-1 to TRBJ2-3; no clear D. Germline-derived CDR1 and CDR2 are DFQATT and SNEGSKA (reference sequence). V dropped 5 bases and J dropped 1 base, with 13 bases sitting between them. This CDR3 contains 14 residues. For the CDR3, the DNA is TGCAGTGCTCGTGATTTTGCGGGCACAGATACGCAGTATTTT. This gives the protein CSARDFAGTDTQYF.